These 24 T cell receptor beta chains were sequenced from one sample in a study of TIL therapy for anti-PD-1-resistant metastatic lung cancer (dated by TCRdb to the early 2020s). The immunoSEQ v3 hsTCRB kit was used to amplify TCR beta CDR3 regions from genomic DNA through bias-controlled multiplex PCR. Imported from immuneACCESS, the table was reduced by TCRdb to in-frame sequences with V and J called. These copies leave out some clones; in studies compared against another copy, an unresolved V gene accounts for under half, and the cause of the remainder is not known. The sample table lists 50,000 to 65,000 clones, over 75% of them with a count of one. Together, the top ten hold just under 3% of the sample. The intended sense of this specimen's time point label: pre-treatment sample, taken before nivolumab and TIL therapy. The sequencing here drew on blood, taken at baseline. The source of these receptors is a person aged 25-79 years with non-small cell lung cancer.

This sequence joins TRBV4-1 and TRBJ1-5; 12 positions agree with TRBD1. Trimming at V came to 5 bases and at J to 7 bases, leaving 6 bases not matched to a gene. The CDR3 is made up of 15 amino acids. From germline, CDR1 is MGHRA and CDR2 YSYEKL. The CDR3 loop reads CASSEGQGARQPQHF. CDR3 DNA: TGCGCCAGCAGCGAGGGACAGGGGGCTAGGCAGCCCCAGCATTTT.

The chain recombines TRBV19 with TRBJ2-7; tentative D call: TRBD1 (6 bases). The CDR3 totals 14 residues. Trimming pared 6 bases from V and 5 bases from J, leaving 17 bases between. Germline CDR1 and CDR2: LNHDA and SQIVND (reference sequence). CDR3 amino acids: CASSPTGFVNEQYF. The CDR3 region has the DNA TGTGCCAGTAGCCCTACAGGGTTTGTCAACGAGCAGTACTTC.

The chain links TRBV6-6 to TRBJ1-1; the D gene is possibly TRBD1 (5 bases). Trimming took off 6 bases at V and 5 bases at J, with 10 bases between the two ends. The CDR3 extends over 12 amino acids. The germline V gene encodes CDR1 MNHNY and CDR2 SVGAGI (reference sequence). The chain's CDR3 is CASSLAGTEAFF. CDR3 nucleotide sequence: TGTGCCAGCAGCCTAGCAGGGACTGAAGCTTTCTTT.

This chain joins TRBV28 and TRBJ1-5, with D unclear. The CDR3 spans 14 residues. V was pared by 2 bases and J by 1 base, with 6 bases between. Germline lookup yields CDR1 MDHEN and CDR2 SYDVKM. CDR3 sequence reads: CASSLGGSNQPQHF. Written as DNA, the CDR3 is TGTGCCAGCAGTTTAGGAGGGAGCAATCAGCCCCAGCATTTT.

The chain links TRBV18 to TRBJ2-7; weak D call: TRBD1 (6 bases). Trimming shortened V by 1 base and J by 3 bases, and 22 bases separated the two germline ends. Germline V lookup: CDR1 KGHSH, CDR2 LQKENI. This CDR3 comprises 18 residues. CDR3 sequence (DNA): TGTGCCAGCTCACCACTTTTTAGGACAGCCGGAGGCATCTACGAGCAGTACTTC. Translating gives CASSPLFRTAGGIYEQYF.

The chain has TRBV2 and TRBJ1-5; D uncertain. The CDR3 length is 15 residues. Trimming shortened V by 2 bases and J by 7 bases, and 15 bases separated the two germline ends. Germline lookup yields CDR1 SNHLY and CDR2 FYNNEI. The CDR3 nucleotides are TGTGCCAGCAGTGAACGTGGCATGCTAGGCCAGCCCCAGCATTTT. Encoded protein: CASSERGMLGQPQHF. Filled out from reference TRBV2 and TRBJ1-5, the complete variable domain reads EPEVTQTPSHQVTQMGQEVILRCVPISNHLYFYWYRQILGQKVEFLVSFYNNEISEKSEIFDDQFSVERPDGSNFTLKIRSTKLEDSAMYFCASSERGMLGQPQHFGDGTRLSIL.

This chain joins TRBV5-6 and TRBJ2-5; D may be TRBD1 or TRBD2 (6 bases each). CDR1 and CDR2 from the germline V gene are SGHDT and YYEEEE. This CDR3 is built from 17 residues. V was cut by 1 base and J by 8 bases, with 24 bases left in between. In DNA form, the CDR3 reads TGTGCCAGCAGCTTGCTCGGCGCGGGACACACAAGAGAAACCCAGTACTTC. This codes for CASSLLGAGHTRETQYF.

The chain links TRBV19 to TRBJ1-2, with unresolved D. This CDR3 spans 13 amino acids. Germline CDR1 is LNHDA and CDR2 is SQIVND (reference sequence). Trimming stripped 6 bases from V and 2 bases from J, with 10 bases between. CDR3 DNA: TGTGCCAGTAGGTTGGACGGAAACTATGGCTACACCTTC. Translating gives CASRLDGNYGYTF.

The chain has TRBV4-1 and TRBJ2-1; the D is unclear. V lost 2 bases to trimming and J lost 7 bases, with 12 bases between them. This CDR3 is 14 amino acids long. Germline values: CDR1 MGHRA, CDR2 YSYEKL. CDR3: CASSQPVKENEQFF. The CDR3 region has the DNA TGCGCCAGCAGCCAACCCGTAAAGGAGAATGAGCAGTTCTTC.

This chain joins TRBV7-2 and TRBJ2-7; the D gene could be TRBD1 or TRBD2 (5 bases each). V dropped 1 base and J dropped 3 bases, with 10 bases sitting between them. In germline, CDR1 is SGHTA, CDR2 FQGNSA. CDR3 length: 14 residues. The CDR3 spells CASSLGGADYEQYF. In nucleotides, the CDR3 is TGTGCCAGCAGCTTAGGAGGGGCGGACTACGAGCAGTACTTC. Using reference TRBV7-2 and TRBJ2-7 for the parts outside the CDR3, the full variable domain is GAGVSQSPSNKVTEKGKDVELRCDPISGHTALYWYRQSLGQGLEFLIYFQGNSAPDKSGLPSDRFSAERTGGSVSTLTIQRTQQEDSAVYLCASSLGGADYEQYFGPGTRLTVT.

The chain has TRBV27 and TRBJ2-6, with 8 bases that match TRBD1. The CDR3 length is 18 residues. J gave up 1 base and V 8 bases, and 13 bases lay outside the gene matches. Looked up from germline, CDR1 is MNHEY and CDR2 is SMNVEV (reference sequence). This chain's CDR3 is CASRTYGTGYSGANVLTF. The CDR3 DNA follows: TGTGCCAGCCGAACGTACGGGACAGGATATTCTGGGGCCAACGTCCTGACTTTC.

This chain uses TRBV9 with TRBJ1-1; no firm D call. This CDR3 has 12 amino acids. Trimming shortened V by 0 bases and J by 3 bases, and 3 bases separated the two germline ends. From germline, CDR1 is SGDLS and CDR2 YYNGEE. CDR3 DNA: TGTGCCAGCAGCGTAGAGGACACTGAAGCTTTCTTT. Translated, it gives CASSVEDTEAFF.

The table lists this clone with a count of one. CDR3: CASSYGAGEQFF. CDR3 bases: TGTGCCAGCAGTTACGGGGCGGGAGAGCAGTTCTTC. The V gene is TRBV6-5, the J gene TRBJ2-1; TRBD2 is a possible D gene (6 bases). Trimming stripped 2 bases from V and 10 bases from J, with 9 bases between. Germline V CDR1 and CDR2: MNHEY, SVGAGI. This CDR3 has 12 amino acids.

The CDR3 loop reads CASSLREAIYF. CDR3 in DNA: TGTGCCAGCAGTTTAAGGGAAGCTATATATTTT. The genes are TRBV12-3 or TRBV12-4 and TRBJ1-3; D unresolved. The CDR3 is 11 residues long. The V end was cut by 2 bases, the J end by 13 bases, with 9 bases between.

This sequence joins TRBV28 and TRBJ2-3; D is uncertain. The CDR3 runs to 12 residues. CDR1 is MDHEN, CDR2 SYDVKM, per germline. With 5 bases removed from V and 0 bases from J, the gap between germline ends came to 3 bases. The CDR3 loop reads CASSVSTDTQYF. The CDR3 nucleotides read TGTGCCAGCAGTGTCAGCACAGATACGCAGTATTTT.

J is TRBJ1-1 and V is TRBV27; D is ambiguous. The CDR3 consists of 13 residues. Germline CDR1 is MNHEY and CDR2 is SMNVEV (reference sequence). V lost 1 base and J lost 1, with 4 bases in between. In DNA form, the CDR3 reads TGTGCCAGCAGTTTATTGGGGAACACTGAAGCTTTCTTT. Amino acid sequence: CASSLLGNTEAFF.

DNA of the CDR3: TGTGCCAGCAGTTACTCGACAGACTATGAAGCTTTCTTT. Protein product: CASSYSTDYEAFF. This chain joins TRBV6-5 and TRBJ1-1; a weak D match, TRBD1 (5 bases). This CDR3 is 13 amino acids long. Germline CDR1 MNHEY, CDR2 SVGAGI. V lost 0 bases to trimming and J lost 7 bases, with 9 bases between them.

This chain connects TRBV15 to TRBJ2-5; the D gene could be TRBD1 or TRBD2 (5 bases each). Trimming removed 4 bases at V and 4 bases at J, with 16 bases between. The length of the CDR3 is 15 residues. Per the germline V gene, CDR1 is LNHNV and CDR2 is YYDKDF (reference sequence). CDR3 in amino acids: CATSKPSEGPETQYF. CDR3 DNA sequence: TGTGCCACCAGCAAACCAAGTGAGGGGCCAGAGACCCAGTACTTC. Looking up the rest from reference TRBV15 and TRBJ2-5 gives the full variable domain: DAMVIQNPRYQVTQFGKPVTLSCSQTLNHNVMYWYQQKSSQAPKLLFHYYDKDFNNEADTPDNFQSRRPNTSFCFLDIRSPGLGDTAMYLCATSKPSEGPETQYFGPGTRLLVL.

This clone appeared a few times. This chain links TRBV7-2 with TRBJ2-7; D is unclear. Germline V gives CDR1 SGHTA, CDR2 FQGNSA. This CDR3 is built from 17 residues. Trimming pared 3 bases from V and 0 bases from J, leaving 18 bases between. The CDR3 DNA follows: TGTGCCAGCAGCTTCAAAGGGTCCGTTTTAAGCTCCTACGAGCAGTACTTC. Its translation: CASSFKGSVLSSYEQYF. Full variable domain (rest looked up from reference TRBV7-2 and TRBJ2-7): GAGVSQSPSNKVTEKGKDVELRCDPISGHTALYWYRQSLGQGLEFLIYFQGNSAPDKSGLPSDRFSAERTGGSVSTLTIQRTQQEDSAVYLCASSFKGSVLSSYEQYFGPGTRLTVT.

The rearrangement uses TRBV9 and TRBJ2-7, with 9 nucleotides matching TRBD1. Germline values: CDR1 SGDLS, CDR2 YYNGEE. CDR3 length: 16 residues. J gave up 6 bases and V 0 bases, and 10 bases lay outside the gene matches. The CDR3 sequence is CASSVEGGQGWREQYF. The CDR3 DNA is TGTGCCAGCAGCGTAGAGGGAGGACAGGGGTGGCGCGAGCAGTACTTC.

This sequence joins TRBV5-1 and TRBJ2-2, with D maybe TRBD2 (6 bases). CDR1 is SGHRS, CDR2 YFSETQ, per germline. This CDR3 is built from 15 residues. V dropped 4 bases and J dropped 6 bases, with 16 bases sitting between them. CDR3 protein: CASSPRLGGAGELFF. The DNA for the CDR3 is TGCGCCAGCAGCCCAAGACTGGGAGGCGCCGGGGAGCTGTTTTTT. Based on the CDR3 plus reference TRBV5-1 and TRBJ2-2, the full variable domain is KAGVTQTPRYLIKTRGQQVTLSCSPISGHRSVSWYQQTPGQGLQFLFEYFSETQRNKGNFPGRFSGRQFSNSRSEMNVSTLELGDSALYLCASSPRLGGAGELFFGEGSRLTVL.

The chain is built from TRBV7-9 and TRBJ1-1; D unresolved. Germline V gene lookup returns CDR1 SEHNR and CDR2 FQNEAQ (reference sequence). V dropped 5 bases and J dropped 0 bases, with 10 bases sitting between them. The CDR3 spans 14 residues. The CDR3, as DNA: TGTGCCAGCAGCCGTGGGGTCCTGAACACTGAAGCTTTCTTT. Translating it yields CASSRGVLNTEAFF.

This clone was detected a few times. The chain carries TRBV4-1 and TRBJ2-1; 7 positions agree with TRBD2. J gave up 3 bases and V 4 bases, and 9 bases lay outside the gene matches. Germline V lookup: CDR1 MGHRA, CDR2 YSYEKL. The CDR3 loop spans 16 amino acids. The CDR3 loop reads CASSPTGGRVYNEQFF. The CDR3 DNA reads TGCGCCAGCAGCCCCACAGGAGGGAGGGTCTACAATGAGCAGTTCTTC.

This clone has just a few counts. This rearrangement joins TRBV24-1 to TRBJ1-1, with D possibly matching TRBD1 (6 bases). Trimming shortened V by 4 bases and J by 3 bases, and 8 bases separated the two germline ends. The CDR3 length is 13 residues. Germline V gives CDR1 KGHDR, CDR2 SFDVKD. CDR3: CATSETGYTEAFF. The CDR3 DNA follows: TGTGCCACCAGTGAAACAGGGTACACTGAAGCTTTCTTT.